This TCR beta chain was found in a study of radiation and T cells in renal cell carcinoma. Notes on the study in general: Top 100 clonotypes averaged about 54% in irradiated versus roughly 43% in nephrectomy-only tumors. Intratumoral heterogeneity was not captured in these approximately 1 g regions.

Treatment indicated: treatment-naive control, cytoreductive nephrectomy. Control tumors came from treatment-naive patients without prior radiation. Deletions cut 3 bases from V and 7 bases from J, with 23 bases between. This CDR3 is 16 amino acids long. The protocol was immunoSEQ multiplex PCR, while the TCRdb copy is restricted to in-frame clones and leaves out a portion. The table lists some 5,600 clones, around two thirds of them singletons. As for this clone: Its antigen is not known.

The chain is built from TRBV5-7 and TRBJ2-7; D may be TRBD1 (6 bases). TRBV5-7 is an ORF, with its function uncertain. Here the sequenced sample was tumor tissue, taken from a patient whose treatment was nephrectomy without radiotherapy. The sequence derives from a human donor with renal cell carcinoma. CDR3 amino acids: CASSSLDQGPLSEQYF. The CDR3 bases are TGTGCCAGCAGCTCTCTGGATCAGGGGCCCCTATCGGAGCAGTACTTC.